The 23 T cell receptor beta chains below all came from one sample that was sequenced in a study of blood T cell repertoires in COVID-19. Sequenced by immunoSEQ multiplex PCR; TCRdb stores in-frame clones only, minus some. There are just over 95,000 clones in the sample; more than 75% occur only once, and less than 20% lies in the top ten. The source material was peripheral blood. These receptors came from a human donor in a cohort sampled during active COVID-19.

This chain links TRBV7-9 with TRBJ1-4; a weak D match, TRBD1 (5 bases). Trimming pared 5 bases from V and 8 bases from J, leaving 18 bases between. The CDR3 has 15 amino acids. Germline lookup yields CDR1 SEHNR and CDR2 FQNEAQ (reference sequence). CDR3 sequence reads: CASSGPGNNREKLFF. The CDR3 DNA sequence: TGTGCCAGCAGCGGCCCAGGGAATAATCGGGAAAAACTGTTTTTT. The full variable domain, in which reference TRBV7-9 and TRBJ1-4 provide the parts outside the CDR3, is DTGVSQNPRHKITKRGQNVTFRCDPISEHNRLYWYRQTLGQGPEFLTYFQNEAQLEKSRLLSDRFSAERPKGSFSTLEIQRTEQGDSAMYLCASSGPGNNREKLFFGSGTQLSVL.

This chain uses TRBV9 with TRBJ1-2, with 7 positions matching TRBD1. Trimming at V came to 0 bases and at J to 2 bases, leaving 10 bases not matched to a gene. The CDR3 extends over 17 amino acids. Per the germline V gene, CDR1 is SGDLS and CDR2 is YYNGEE. The chain's CDR3 is CASSVGPLTGINYGYTF. CDR3 DNA: TGTGCCAGCAGCGTAGGCCCCTTGACAGGGATAAACTATGGCTACACCTTC.

V usage is TRBV9 and J usage is TRBJ2-1, with 12 bases matching TRBD1. The germline CDR1 and CDR2 sequences are SGDLS and YYNGEE. This CDR3 is 16 amino acids long. After removal of 4 bases from V and 6 bases from J, the junction contained 8 bases not matched to a gene. The CDR3: CASSPAGTGGFNEQFF. CDR3 DNA: TGTGCCAGCAGCCCGGCCGGGACAGGGGGCTTCAATGAGCAGTTCTTC.

This clone was detected once. The J gene is TRBJ2-7, the V gene TRBV27, with 11 bases matching TRBD2. From germline, CDR1 is MNHEY and CDR2 SMNVEV (reference sequence). CDR3 size: 14 residues. V lost 4 bases to trimming and J lost 7 bases; unmatched junction nucleotides: 6. CDR3 sequence reads: CASSSGTSGAEQYF. The DNA for the CDR3 is TGTGCCAGCAGTTCCGGGACTAGCGGAGCAGAGCAGTACTTC.

The chain uses TRBV21-1 and TRBJ1-1; TRBD1, the table's D call, lacks a check against the DNA. TRBV21-1 is shown as a pseudogene. CDR3 length: 15 residues. The CDR3 region is CASSNGTGFVAEAFF. CDR3 coding DNA: TGTGCCAGCAGCAATGGGACAGGGTTTGTTGCTGAAGCTTTCTTT.

This clone has a handful of counts. The V gene is TRBV7-9, the J gene TRBJ2-7; 10 bases align to TRBD1. The CDR3 runs 14 residues. V lost 2 bases to trimming and J lost 4 bases; unmatched junction nucleotides: 2. Germline CDR1 SEHNR, CDR2 FQNEAQ (reference sequence). CDR3 residues: CASSLRDRGYEQYF. The CDR3, as DNA: TGTGCCAGCAGCTTACGGGACAGGGGTTACGAGCAGTACTTC.

The chain carries TRBV19 and TRBJ1-2; D unresolved. This CDR3 has 14 amino acids. CDR1 and CDR2 from the germline V gene are LNHDA and SQIVND (reference sequence). Trimming shortened V by 6 bases and J by 5 bases, and 16 bases separated the two germline ends. CDR3 in amino acids: CASSKTQDPYGYTF. The CDR3 nucleotides read TGTGCCAGTAGCAAAACCCAGGATCCTTATGGCTACACCTTC.

V usage is TRBV25-1 and J usage is TRBJ2-1, with 7 bases identical to TRBD1. The V and J ends lost 4 bases and 0 bases, in that order; junction bases with no gene match: 6. CDR1 is MGHDK, CDR2 SYGVNS, per germline. This CDR3 comprises 16 residues. CDR3 amino acids: CASSATTGFSYNEQFF. For the CDR3, the DNA is TGTGCCAGCAGTGCCACGACAGGGTTCTCCTACAATGAGCAGTTCTTC. Full variable domain (outside the CDR3, taken from reference TRBV25-1 and TRBJ2-1): EADIYQTPRYLVIGTGKKITLECSQTMGHDKMYWYQQDPGMELHLIHYSYGVNSTEKGDLSSESTVSRIRTEHFPLTLESARPSHTSQYLCASSATTGFSYNEQFFGPGTRLTVL.

The genes are TRBV6-5 and TRBJ2-1, with 10 bases that match TRBD1. Germline V gene data show CDR1 as MNHEY and CDR2 as SVGAGI. CDR3 length: 16 amino acids. The V segment lost 4 bases and the J segment 3 bases; nucleotides outside the gene matches: 6. CDR3: CASSWTGTGDYNEQFF. The CDR3 bases are TGTGCCAGCAGTTGGACCGGGACAGGGGACTACAATGAGCAGTTCTTC.

This chain joins TRBV9 and TRBJ1-1; D may be TRBD1 (5 bases). V shed 0 bases and J shed 8 bases, with 11 bases lying between them. Germline CDR1 is SGDLS and CDR2 is YYNGEE. This CDR3 contains 13 residues. In DNA form, the CDR3 reads TGTGCCAGCAGCGTAGTTGGCTCAGGGGAAGCTTTCTTT. It translates to CASSVVGSGEAFF.

This clone was seen just once. This chain joins TRBV7-9 and TRBJ2-1; 8 nucleotides agree with TRBD2. This CDR3 is 16 amino acids long. Trimming cost V 5 bases and J 7 bases; bases outside gene matches: 13. The germline V gene has CDR1 SEHNR and CDR2 FQNEAQ (reference sequence). In nucleotides, the CDR3 is TGTGCCAGCAGCCCTAGACTGCGGGGGGAAGGTAATGAGCAGTTCTTC. Protein: CASSPRLRGEGNEQFF.

The chain uses TRBV5-1 and TRBJ2-3; a weak D match, TRBD1 (6 bases). The V gene lost 1 base and the J gene lost 6 bases, with 21 bases spanning the gap. The germline V gene has CDR1 SGHRS and CDR2 YFSETQ. There are 17 residues in the CDR3. CDR3 sequence reads: CASSLRAGAMDRDTQYF. As DNA, the CDR3 is TGCGCCAGCAGCTTGAGGGCAGGGGCCATGGACCGCGATACGCAGTATTTT.

This clone has a single count. The genes are TRBV10-1 and TRBJ1-2; 7 positions match TRBD1. Germline V lookup: CDR1 WNHNN, CDR2 SYGVQD (reference sequence). The junction had 14 bases not matched to a gene; V was cut back by 6 bases and J by 1 base. This CDR3 comprises 17 residues. The CDR3 sequence: CASSHSPTGRFNYGYTF. In DNA form, the CDR3 reads TGCGCCAGCAGCCATTCCCCGACAGGGCGATTTAACTATGGCTACACCTTC.

The rearrangement links TRBV6-2 or TRBV6-3 to TRBJ1-5; D perhaps matches TRBD1 (6 bases). Trimming removed 2 bases at V and 4 bases at J, with 9 bases between. Germline values: CDR1 MNHEY, CDR2 SVGEGT. There are 14 residues in the CDR3. In DNA, the CDR3 is TGTGCCAGCAGTTACGGGAGGGGGAATCAGCCCCAGCATTTT. It specifies CASSYGRGNQPQHF.

The chain uses TRBV9 and TRBJ2-6; D call uncertain. Trimming shortened V by 0 bases and J by 0 bases, and 4 bases separated the two germline ends. The CDR3 consists of 15 residues. The germline V gene has CDR1 SGDLS and CDR2 YYNGEE. The CDR3 sequence is CASSVVASGANVLTF. CDR3 in DNA: TGTGCCAGCAGCGTAGTGGCCTCTGGGGCCAACGTCCTGACTTTC. Full variable domain (missing parts from reference TRBV9 and TRBJ2-6): DSGVTQTPKHLITATGQRVTLRCSPRSGDLSVYWYQQSLDQGLQFLIQYYNGEERAKGNILERFSAQQFPDLHSELNLSSLELGDSALYFCASSVVASGANVLTFGAGSRLTVL.

This clone showed up just once. The chain couples TRBV7-9 to TRBJ2-7; 9 nucleotides align to TRBD2. The CDR3 extends over 15 amino acids. CDR1 is SEHNR and CDR2 is FQNEAQ in the germline V gene (reference sequence). Losses at the gene ends were 1 base for V and 6 bases for J; bases not matched to a gene: 7. The CDR3 sequence: CASSLGIAGAGEQYF. The CDR3 nucleotides are TGTGCCAGCAGCTTAGGGATAGCGGGAGCGGGCGAGCAGTACTTC.

The rearrangement joins TRBV6-2 or TRBV6-3 to TRBJ1-1; the D gene is possibly TRBD1 (5 bases). CDR3 length: 14 residues. Germline assignment: CDR1 MNHEY and CDR2 SVGEGT. Trimming cost V 6 bases and J 0 bases, with 11 bases left between them. The CDR3 sequence: CASSRTSMNTEAFF. The CDR3 DNA is TGTGCCAGCAGCAGGACAAGTATGAACACTGAAGCTTTCTTT.

The V gene is TRBV5-8, the J gene TRBJ1-5; D not certain. Trimming removed 5 bases from V and 0 bases from J, with 12 bases in between. The CDR3 is 15 amino acids. From germline, CDR1 is SGHTS and CDR2 YDEGEE. The chain's CDR3 is CASSYQDYSNQPQHF. CDR3 nucleotide sequence: TGTGCCAGCAGTTATCAGGATTATAGCAATCAGCCCCAGCATTTT.

The chain joins TRBV19 to TRBJ1-2, with D unresolved. Germline V gives CDR1 LNHDA, CDR2 SQIVND (reference sequence). The CDR3 extends over 11 amino acids. Trimming stripped 8 bases from V and 2 bases from J, with 6 bases between. The chain's CDR3 is CASQQNYGYTF. CDR3 in DNA: TGTGCCAGTCAACAGAACTATGGCTACACCTTC.

The count of this clone is one. V is TRBV19 and J is TRBJ2-4; 11 bases are shared with TRBD1. The CDR3 covers 17 residues. J gave up 3 bases and V 4 bases, and 8 bases lay outside the gene matches. Per germline, CDR1 LNHDA and CDR2 SQIVND (reference sequence). The CDR3 DNA sequence: TGTGCCAGTAGTAAAGAGGGGACAGGGGGGTTCAAAAACATTCAGTACTTC. Translating gives CASSKEGTGGFKNIQYF.

V and J are TRBV9 and TRBJ2-5, with D tentatively TRBD2 (6 bases). The germline V and J ends were trimmed by 4 bases and 7 bases, with 20 bases remaining between them. The CDR3 loop spans 15 amino acids. CDR1 and CDR2 from the germline V gene are SGDLS and YYNGEE. CDR3 loop: CASSPRGVSPVTQYF. The CDR3 nucleotides read TGTGCCAGCAGCCCGCGGGGAGTGTCCCCGGTGACCCAGTACTTC.

The chain links TRBV5-1 to TRBJ1-1; weak D call: TRBD1 (6 bases). The CDR3 is 15 residues long. Trimming removed 1 base from V and 5 bases from J, with 15 bases in between. The germline gives CDR1 SGHRS, CDR2 YFSETQ. The CDR3 DNA reads TGCGCCAGCAGCTTGACACAGGGCGTAATAACTGAAGCTTTCTTT. Its protein is CASSLTQGVITEAFF.

The CDR3 bases are TGTGCCAGCAGTAAGGGGTCCACACGCTCCTATAATTCACCCCTCCACTTT. It translates to CASSKGSTRSYNSPLHF. The V and J genes are TRBV27 and TRBJ1-6, with D perhaps TRBD1 (5 bases). The CDR3 has 17 residues. The germline gives CDR1 MNHEY, CDR2 SMNVEV (reference sequence). V lost 5 bases and J lost 0, with 14 bases in between.